This T cell receptor (beta chain) derives from a study of metastatic and nonmetastatic thyroid tumors. Across the whole study: Where malignant and benign thyroid patients were concerned, repertoires were compared across blood and tumor or nodule tissue.

In this sample, this clone turned up many times. Among the patients, none had received any treatment before thyroid surgery. With MiXCR, TCRdb reprocessed the PCR reads. This sample has tens of thousands of clones; more than 25% occur once, and the top ten carry 4.5% to 5.5%. The sequenced sample was tumor tissue. The TCR comes from a female donor with papillary thyroid cancer or a benign thyroid nodule (not recorded which). Some clones in this sample may be carry-over from other donors' samples.

This chain's CDR3 is CSARREDRPYNEQFF. In nucleotides, the CDR3 is TGCAGTGCTAGGAGGGAGGACAGACCCTACAATGAGCAGTTCTTC. This chain connects TRBV20-1 to TRBJ2-1, with D perhaps TRBD1 or TRBD2 (6 bases each). CDR1 DFQATT and CDR2 SNEGSKA come from the germline V gene (reference sequence). V was shortened by 3 bases and J by 2 bases, with 14 bases between the two germline ends. This CDR3 contains 15 residues.